This is a list of T cell receptor beta chains from one sample in a study of T cells in Graves' hyperthyroidism and ophthalmopathy. Each CDR3 protein is one row after TCRdb ran MiXCR on the multiplex PCR reads. The data show a few hundred thousand distinct CDR3 sequences, about 15% seen once. The material sequenced was blood. Receptors originate from a woman aged 18-29 years with Graves' hyperthyroidism that later progressed to Graves' ophthalmopathy. Both conserved end residues are part of each CDR3. The D gene is left open where the match is weak. A clone size is listed for some rows: how often the clone was seen (once, few, many), or a class if it is expanded.

abundance,v_gene,d_gene,j_gene,CDR3nt,CDR3aa
-,TRBV20-1,-,TRBJ2-1,TGCAGTGCAAGGGGGTGGGAGGGCCTGTACAATGAGCACTTCTTC,CSARGWEGLYNEHFF
many,TRBV27,TRBD2,TRBJ2-7,TGTGCCAGCAGTTTCACCGGGACTAGCGATACCTACGAGCAGTACTTC,CASSFTGTSDTYEQYF
-,TRBV11-2,-,TRBJ2-6,TGTGCCAGCAGACACCTGGTGAGGGGAGGCTCTGGGGCCAACGTCCTGACTTTC,CASRHLVRGGSGANVLTF
-,TRBV27,TRBD1,TRBJ1-2,TGTGCCAGCAGTCTGACAGGGGGCTCTCCTACTACCAACTATGGCTACACCTTC,CASSLTGGSPTTNYGYTF
-,TRBV5-1,TRBD1,TRBJ2-7,TGCGCCAGCAGCTTGCTGACAGGGGATTACGAGCAGTACTTC,CASSLLTGDYEQYF
-,TRBV20-1,TRBD1,TRBJ1-2,TGCAGTGCTAGAGAACAGGGGCTTGGCTACACCTTC,CSAREQGLGYTF
-,TRBV30,-,TRBJ2-2,TGTGCCTGGAGTGTAAGACTCACAAACACCGGGGAGCTGTTTTTT,CAWSVRLTNTGELFF
many,TRBV29-1,TRBD1,TRBJ2-7,TGCAGCGTTGTCCCCGGGACAGGGGCCTACGAGCAGTACTTC,CSVVPGTGAYEQYF
many,TRBV6-1,TRBD1,TRBJ1-1,TGTGCCAGCAGTGAGACCAGGGGGTGGAACACTGAAGCTTTCTTT,CASSETRGWNTEAFF
-,TRBV19,-,TRBJ2-1,TGTGCCAGTAGTATAGATCCGGGATACGCCTACAATGAGCAGTTCTTC,CASSIDPGYAYNEQFF
many,TRBV2,TRBD1,TRBJ2-2,TGTGCCAGCGAAGGGACAGGGCGCACCGGGGAGCTGTTTTTT,CASEGTGRTGELFF
many,TRBV12-3/TRBV12-4,TRBD2,TRBJ2-1,TGTGCCAGCAGTTTAGAGACTAGCGGGTTGAGCTCCTACAATGAGCAGTTCTTC,CASSLETSGLSSYNEQFF
-,TRBV4-1,-,TRBJ1-1,TGCGCCAGCAGCCAAGATCCCGGAGGAGACACTGAAGCTTTCTTT,CASSQDPGGDTEAFF
-,TRBV10-3,-,TRBJ1-5,TGTGCCATCAGGCGGGCCCAGCGCGGTCAGCCCCAGCATTTT,CAIRRAQRGQPQHF
few,TRBV5-4,TRBD1,TRBJ1-2,TGTGCCAGCAGCGCCCGGGACAGGGGGTATGGCTACACCTTC,CASSARDRGYGYTF
many,TRBV3-1,-,TRBJ1-4,TGTGCCAGCAGTTACGGAGGAAAACTGTTTTTT,CASSYGGKLFF
many,TRBV2,-,TRBJ2-3,TGTGCCAGCAGGTTGGGCACAGATACGCAGTATTTT,CASRLGTDTQYF
many,TRBV15,-,TRBJ2-4,TGTGCCACCAGCAGAGATCTTAGAGGGCGCAAAAACATTCAGTACTTC,CATSRDLRGRKNIQYF
many,TRBV27,TRBD1,TRBJ1-5,TGTGCCAGCAGTTCCATATCCTATCTCGGGACAGTAGGAGATCAGCCCCAGCATTTT,CASSSISYLGTVGDQPQHF
many,TRBV27,TRBD1,TRBJ2-3,TGTGCCAGCAGTATGAGGGGACAGAGCACAGATACGCAGTATTTT,CASSMRGQSTDTQYF
many,TRBV5-6,TRBD2,TRBJ2-3,TGTGCCAGCAGGACTAGCGGGAGGTCTAGCACAGATACGCAGTATTTT,CASRTSGRSSTDTQYF
many,TRBV29-1,TRBD2,TRBJ2-3,TGCAGCGTGGGAGCGGGAGCGGGCACAGATACGCAGTATTTT,CSVGAGAGTDTQYF
many,TRBV28,-,TRBJ2-1,TGTGCCATAGAAGGGGTTTACAATGAGCAGTTCTTC,CAIEGVYNEQFF
many,TRBV28,-,TRBJ2-7,TGTGCCAGCAGTTATGCGAACGAGCAGTACTTC,CASSYANEQYF
few,TRBV5-4,TRBD2,TRBJ2-1,TGTGCCAGCAGCATAGAACCTAGCGGATACAATGAGCAGTTCTTC,CASSIEPSGYNEQFF
many,TRBV27,-,TRBJ1-2,TGTGCCAGCAGTGCTCGGACACCCCCTAACTATGGCTACACCTTC,CASSARTPPNYGYTF
few,TRBV18,TRBD1,TRBJ1-2,TGTGCCAGCTCCACGGACAGGGGGAACTATGGCTACACCTTC,CASSTDRGNYGYTF
-,TRBV28,-,TRBJ2-3,TGTGCCAGCAGTTGGGTCCGCACAGATACGCAGTATTTT,CASSWVRTDTQYF
many,TRBV20-1,-,TRBJ2-7,TGCAGTGCTAGAGGGGTTTTTGTGTCGGACGAGCAGTACTTC,CSARGVFVSDEQYF
many,TRBV12-3/TRBV12-4,-,TRBJ2-7,TGTGCCAGCAGTGCGGACATCTACGAGCAGTACTTC,CASSADIYEQYF
-,TRBV4-2,-,TRBJ2-3,TGTGCCAGCAGCTTGGACAGTGGAGGGGGAGGCACGCAGTATTTT,CASSLDSGGGGTQYF
many,TRBV5-1,TRBD2,TRBJ2-7,TGCGCCAGCAGCGAAACTAGCGGGAGGCCCTCGAGCTCCTACGAGCAGTACTTC,CASSETSGRPSSSYEQYF
-,TRBV9,-,TRBJ2-3,TGTGCCAGCAGCACCGCTGGCAACACAGATACGCAGTATTTT,CASSTAGNTDTQYF
many,TRBV11-2,-,TRBJ2-7,TGTGCCACCGCTGTACAGGGATTAATCTACGAGCAGTACTTC,CATAVQGLIYEQYF
few,TRBV5-1,TRBD2,TRBJ2-1,TGCGCCAGCAGCTTCCGTCCGGTAGCGGGGTCCCTCAGCGCGTCCTACAATGAGCAGTTCTTC,CASSFRPVAGSLSASYNEQFF
-,TRBV9,-,TRBJ2-5,TGTGCCAGCAGCGTAGAGGTCGGGGGCGGGAGCCAGTACTTC,CASSVEVGGGSQYF
many,TRBV12-3/TRBV12-4,-,TRBJ1-1,TGTGCCAGCAGTTTCTCGCGGAACACTGAAGCTTTCTTT,CASSFSRNTEAFF
many,TRBV28,-,TRBJ2-2,TGTGCCAGCAGGACTAGGAGCACCGGGGAGCTGTTTTTT,CASRTRSTGELFF
-,TRBV20-1,TRBD2,TRBJ2-2,TGCAGTGCTAGAAATCTAGCGGGAGGGAGCACCGGGGAGCTGTTTTTT,CSARNLAGGSTGELFF
once,TRBV15,-,TRBJ2-4,TGTGCCACCAGCCGAGAGGCGGTAGCCAAAAACTTTCAGTACTTC,CATSREAVAKNFQYF
-,TRBV7-9,TRBD1,TRBJ1-2,TGTGCCAGCAGCCAGATACAGGGGCGCTATGGCTACACCTTC,CASSQIQGRYGYTF
once,TRBV12-3/TRBV12-4,-,TRBJ2-2,TGTGCCAGCACTGGGGCCGGGGAGCTGTTTTTT,CASTGAGELFF
many,TRBV27,-,TRBJ2-7,TGTGCCAGCAGTTTGAGTGGGAACGAGCAGTACTTC,CASSLSGNEQYF
-,TRBV6-1,-,TRBJ2-7,TGTGCCAGCAGTGAATCGGGGCTACGCGAGCAGTACTTC,CASSESGLREQYF
many,TRBV12-5,TRBD2,TRBJ2-3,TGTGCTAGTGGTTTAGTGAGGGGACTAGCGGGAGAGAGTGGAGATACGCAGTATTTT,CASGLVRGLAGESGDTQYF
many,TRBV12-3/TRBV12-4,TRBD2,TRBJ2-7,TGTGCCAGCAGCCCTACTAGCGGGAGCTCCTACGAGCAGTACTTC,CASSPTSGSSYEQYF
-,TRBV28,-,TRBJ2-7,TGTGCCAGCAGTCCATCTTTCGATCCCCCGGGCGAGCAGTACTTC,CASSPSFDPPGEQYF
few,TRBV6-1,-,TRBJ1-6,TGTGCCAGCAGTCATGGACGTATCTATAATTCACCCCTCCACTTT,CASSHGRIYNSPLHF
many,TRBV28,-,TRBJ1-2,TGTGCCAGCTTAGACATTAACTATGGCTACACCTTC,CASLDINYGYTF
few,TRBV20-1,-,TRBJ2-1,TGCAGTGCGCCGCCGGTCTACCCACCCAATGAGCAGTTCTTC,CSAPPVYPPNEQFF